This T cell receptor (beta chain) is from a study of identical twins. Study-wide points: An excess of low generation probability was shown by twin-shared out-of-frame alpha sequences.

This clonotype has a handful of counts. Antigen unknown. CDR1 is LNHNV, CDR2 YYDKDF, per germline (reference sequence). CDR3 length equals 17 residues. The V gene lost 0 bases and the J gene lost 4 bases, with 15 bases spanning the gap. TCRdb called the 5' RACE reads again in MiXCR, with one record for every CDR3 protein. The table records about 190,000 distinct CDR3 sequences, around 15% of them present only once. Healthy Caucasian donors formed the entire cohort. Another study also made use of these data, one on T cells expressing NK-cell markers. That source adds: The study sequenced eight donors, seven HCMV-seropositive and one seronegative.

This clonotype originated in a young woman in good health. The chain employs TRBV15 and TRBJ2-2; D may be TRBD2 (7 bases). What was sequenced was CD8+ T cells sorted from blood. The CDR3 nucleotides read TGTGCCACCAGCAGAGAGAGGGGGGGAGCAATCACCGGGGAGCTGTTTTTT. Translation: CATSRERGGAITGELFF.